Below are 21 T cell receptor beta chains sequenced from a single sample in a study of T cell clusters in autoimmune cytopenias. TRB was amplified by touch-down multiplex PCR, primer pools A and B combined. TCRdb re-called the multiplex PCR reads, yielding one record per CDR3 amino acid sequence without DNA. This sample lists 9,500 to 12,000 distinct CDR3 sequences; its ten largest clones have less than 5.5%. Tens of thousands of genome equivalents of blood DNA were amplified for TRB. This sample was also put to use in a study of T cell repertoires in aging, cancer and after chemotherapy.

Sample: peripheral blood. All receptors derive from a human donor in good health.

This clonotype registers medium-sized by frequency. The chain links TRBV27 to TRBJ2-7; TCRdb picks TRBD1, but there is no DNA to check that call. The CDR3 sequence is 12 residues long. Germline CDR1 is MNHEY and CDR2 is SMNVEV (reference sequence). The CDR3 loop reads CASSLQTGEQYF.

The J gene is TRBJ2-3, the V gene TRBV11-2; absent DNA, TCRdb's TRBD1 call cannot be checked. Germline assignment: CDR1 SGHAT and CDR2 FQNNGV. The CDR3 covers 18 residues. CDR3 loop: CASSSIKGALTSTDTQYF.

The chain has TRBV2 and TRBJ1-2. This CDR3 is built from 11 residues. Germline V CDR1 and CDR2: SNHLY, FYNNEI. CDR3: CASNGDYGYTF. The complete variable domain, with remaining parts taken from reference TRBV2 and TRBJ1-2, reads EPEVTQTPSHQVTQMGQEVILRCVPISNHLYFYWYRQILGQKVEFLVSFYNNEISEKSEIFDDQFSVERPDGSNFTLKIRSTKLEDSAMYFCASNGDYGYTFGSGTRLTVV.

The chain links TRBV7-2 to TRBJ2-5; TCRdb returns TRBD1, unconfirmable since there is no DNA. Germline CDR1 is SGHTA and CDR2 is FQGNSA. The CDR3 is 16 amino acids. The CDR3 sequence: CASSPTVAGGQETQYF.

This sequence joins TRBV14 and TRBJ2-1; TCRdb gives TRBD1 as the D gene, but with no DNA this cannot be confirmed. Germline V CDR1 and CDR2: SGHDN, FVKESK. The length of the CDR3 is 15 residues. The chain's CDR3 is CASRDSSSSYNEQFF. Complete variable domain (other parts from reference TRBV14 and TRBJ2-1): EAGVTQFPSHSVIEKGQTVTLRCDPISGHDNLYWYRRVMGKEIKFLLHFVKESKQDESGMPNNRFLAERTGGTYSTLKVQPAELEDSGVYFCASRDSSSSYNEQFFGPGTRLTVL.

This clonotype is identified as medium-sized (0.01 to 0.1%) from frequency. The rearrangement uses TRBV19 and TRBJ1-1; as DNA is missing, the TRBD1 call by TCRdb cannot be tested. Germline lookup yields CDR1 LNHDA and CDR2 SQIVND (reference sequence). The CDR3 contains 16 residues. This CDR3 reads CASSRYRGRGNTEAFF.

CDR3 region: CASSKGKVVTEWVPGANVLTF. The rearrangement uses TRBV21-1 and TRBJ2-6. TRBV21-1 is given as a pseudogene. The CDR3 loop spans 21 amino acids.

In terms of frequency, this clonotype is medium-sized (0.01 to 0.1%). CDR3 loop: CASSATSAGANVLTF. The chain has TRBV19 and TRBJ2-6. This CDR3 region has 15 residues. Germline assignment: CDR1 LNHDA and CDR2 SQIVND (reference sequence).

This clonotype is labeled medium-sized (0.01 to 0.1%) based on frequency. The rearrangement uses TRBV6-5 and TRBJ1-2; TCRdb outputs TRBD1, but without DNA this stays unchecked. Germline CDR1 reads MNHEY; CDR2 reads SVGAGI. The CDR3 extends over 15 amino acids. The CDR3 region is CASRSTGGAGYGYTF.

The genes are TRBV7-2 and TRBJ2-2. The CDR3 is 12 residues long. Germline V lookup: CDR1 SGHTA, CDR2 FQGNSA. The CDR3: CASSLTPGELFF.

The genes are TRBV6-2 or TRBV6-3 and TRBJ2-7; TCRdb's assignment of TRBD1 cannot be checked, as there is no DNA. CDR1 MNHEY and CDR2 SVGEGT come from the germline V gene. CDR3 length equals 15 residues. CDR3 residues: CASSGIGIYLDEQYF.

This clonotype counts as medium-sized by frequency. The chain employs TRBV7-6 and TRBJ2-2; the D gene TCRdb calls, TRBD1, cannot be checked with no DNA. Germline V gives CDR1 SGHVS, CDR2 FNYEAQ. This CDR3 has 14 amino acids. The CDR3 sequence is CASSRGQNTGELFF.

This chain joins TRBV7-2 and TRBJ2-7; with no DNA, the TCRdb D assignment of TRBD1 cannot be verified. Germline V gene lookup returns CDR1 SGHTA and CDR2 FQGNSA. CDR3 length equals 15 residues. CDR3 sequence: CASSLALAVSGEQYF.

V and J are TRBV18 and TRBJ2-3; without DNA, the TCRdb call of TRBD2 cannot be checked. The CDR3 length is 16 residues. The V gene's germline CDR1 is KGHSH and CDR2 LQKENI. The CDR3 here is CASSPFSGGGADTQYF.

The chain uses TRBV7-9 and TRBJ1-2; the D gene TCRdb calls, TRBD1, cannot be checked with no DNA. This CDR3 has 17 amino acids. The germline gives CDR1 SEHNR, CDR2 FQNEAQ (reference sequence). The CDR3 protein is CASSPRDNGGQGDGYTF.

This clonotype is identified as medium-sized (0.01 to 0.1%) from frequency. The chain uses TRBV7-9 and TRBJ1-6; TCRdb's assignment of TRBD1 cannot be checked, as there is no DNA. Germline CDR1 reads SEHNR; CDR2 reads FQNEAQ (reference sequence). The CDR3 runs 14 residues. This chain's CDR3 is CASSADRTHSPLHF. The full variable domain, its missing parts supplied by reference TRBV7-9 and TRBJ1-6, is DTGVSQNPRHKITKRGQNVTFRCDPISEHNRLYWYRQTLGQGPEFLTYFQNEAQLEKSRLLSDRFSAERPKGSFSTLEIQRTEQGDSAMYLCASSADRTHSPLHFGNGTRLTVT.

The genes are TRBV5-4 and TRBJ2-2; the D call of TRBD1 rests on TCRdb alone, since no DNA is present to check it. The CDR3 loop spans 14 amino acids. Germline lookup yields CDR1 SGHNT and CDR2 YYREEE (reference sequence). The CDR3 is CASFQTGGTGELFF.

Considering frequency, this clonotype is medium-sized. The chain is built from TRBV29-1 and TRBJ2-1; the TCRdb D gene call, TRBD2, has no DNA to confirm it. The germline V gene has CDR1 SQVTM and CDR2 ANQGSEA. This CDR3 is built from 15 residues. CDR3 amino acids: CTASGLESSYNEQFF.

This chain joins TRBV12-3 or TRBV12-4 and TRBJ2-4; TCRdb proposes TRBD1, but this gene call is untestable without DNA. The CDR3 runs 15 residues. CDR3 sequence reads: CASSPGGLAKNIQYF.

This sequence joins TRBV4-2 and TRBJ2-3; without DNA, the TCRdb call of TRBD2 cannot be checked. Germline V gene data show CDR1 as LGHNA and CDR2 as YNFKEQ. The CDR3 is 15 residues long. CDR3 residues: CASSPGLGHTDTQYF.

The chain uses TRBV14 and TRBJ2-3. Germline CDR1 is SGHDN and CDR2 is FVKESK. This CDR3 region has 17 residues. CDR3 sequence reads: CASSQDGSTIGTDTQYF. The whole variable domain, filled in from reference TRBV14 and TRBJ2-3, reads EAGVTQFPSHSVIEKGQTVTLRCDPISGHDNLYWYRRVMGKEIKFLLHFVKESKQDESGMPNNRFLAERTGGTYSTLKVQPAELEDSGVYFCASSQDGSTIGTDTQYFGPGTRLTVL.